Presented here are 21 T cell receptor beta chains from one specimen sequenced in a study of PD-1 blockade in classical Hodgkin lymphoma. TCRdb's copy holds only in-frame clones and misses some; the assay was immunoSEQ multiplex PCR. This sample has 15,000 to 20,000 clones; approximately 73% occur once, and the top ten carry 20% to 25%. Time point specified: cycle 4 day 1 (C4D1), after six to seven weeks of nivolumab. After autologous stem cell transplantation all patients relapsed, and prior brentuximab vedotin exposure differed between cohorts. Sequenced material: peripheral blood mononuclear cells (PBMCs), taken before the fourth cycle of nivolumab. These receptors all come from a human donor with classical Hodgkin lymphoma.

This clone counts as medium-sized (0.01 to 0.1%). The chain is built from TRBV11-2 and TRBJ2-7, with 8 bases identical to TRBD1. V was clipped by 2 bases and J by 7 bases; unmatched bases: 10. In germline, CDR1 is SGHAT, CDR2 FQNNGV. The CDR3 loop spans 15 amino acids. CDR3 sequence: CASSLSTGAVWEQYF. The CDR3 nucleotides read TGTGCCAGCAGCTTATCGACAGGGGCCGTCTGGGAGCAGTACTTC.

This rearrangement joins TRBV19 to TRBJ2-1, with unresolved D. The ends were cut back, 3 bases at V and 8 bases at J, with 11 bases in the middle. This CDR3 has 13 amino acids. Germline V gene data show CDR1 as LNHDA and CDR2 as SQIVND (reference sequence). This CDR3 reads CASSISEADEQFF. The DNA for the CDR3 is TGTGCCAGTAGTATTTCAGAGGCCGATGAGCAGTTCTTC.

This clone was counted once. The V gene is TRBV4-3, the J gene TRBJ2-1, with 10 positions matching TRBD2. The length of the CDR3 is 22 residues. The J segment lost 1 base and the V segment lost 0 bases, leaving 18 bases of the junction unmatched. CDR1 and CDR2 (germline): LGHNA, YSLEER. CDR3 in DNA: TGCGCCAGCAGCCAAGAATGGGGCATAGCTAGCGGGAGAGCTATTTCCTACAATGAGCAGTTCTTC. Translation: CASSQEWGIASGRAISYNEQFF.

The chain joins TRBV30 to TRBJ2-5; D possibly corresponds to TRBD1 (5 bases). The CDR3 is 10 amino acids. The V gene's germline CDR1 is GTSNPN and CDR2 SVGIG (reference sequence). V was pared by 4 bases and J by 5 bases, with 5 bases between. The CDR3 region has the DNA TGTGCCTGGAAGGGGGAGACCCAGTACTTC. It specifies CAWKGETQYF.

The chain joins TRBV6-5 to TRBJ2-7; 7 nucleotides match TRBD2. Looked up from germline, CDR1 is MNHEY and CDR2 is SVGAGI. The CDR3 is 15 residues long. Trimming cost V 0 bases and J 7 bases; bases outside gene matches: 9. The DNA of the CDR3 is TGTGCCAGCAGTTACTCTCGTAGGTTGGGAGGGGAGCAGTACTTC. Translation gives CASSYSRRLGGEQYF.

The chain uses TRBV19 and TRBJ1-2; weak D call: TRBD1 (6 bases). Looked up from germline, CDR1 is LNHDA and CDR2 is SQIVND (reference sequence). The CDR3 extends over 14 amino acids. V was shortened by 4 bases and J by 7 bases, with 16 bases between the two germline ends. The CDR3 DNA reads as TGTGCCAGTAGTACCCTACAGGGTTTCGGTGGCTACACCTTC. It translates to CASSTLQGFGGYTF. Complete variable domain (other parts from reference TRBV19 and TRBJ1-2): DGGITQSPKYLFRKEGQNVTLSCEQNLNHDAMYWYRQDPGQGLRLIYYSQIVNDFQKGDIAEGYSVSREKKESFPLTVTSAQKNPTAFYLCASSTLQGFGGYTFGSGTRLTVV.

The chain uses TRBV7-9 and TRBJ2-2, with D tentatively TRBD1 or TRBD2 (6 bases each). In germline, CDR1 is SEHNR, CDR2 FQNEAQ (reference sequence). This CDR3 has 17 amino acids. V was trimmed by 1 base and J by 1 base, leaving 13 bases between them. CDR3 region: CASSLGGARLNTGELFF. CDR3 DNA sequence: TGTGCCAGCAGCTTAGGGGGGGCGAGACTGAACACCGGGGAGCTGTTTTTT.

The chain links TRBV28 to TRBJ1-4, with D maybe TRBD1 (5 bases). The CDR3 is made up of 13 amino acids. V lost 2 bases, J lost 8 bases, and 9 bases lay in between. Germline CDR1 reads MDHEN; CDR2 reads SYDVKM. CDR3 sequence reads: CASSLPRDEKLFF. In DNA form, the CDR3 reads TGTGCCAGCAGTTTACCCCGGGACGAAAAACTGTTTTTT.

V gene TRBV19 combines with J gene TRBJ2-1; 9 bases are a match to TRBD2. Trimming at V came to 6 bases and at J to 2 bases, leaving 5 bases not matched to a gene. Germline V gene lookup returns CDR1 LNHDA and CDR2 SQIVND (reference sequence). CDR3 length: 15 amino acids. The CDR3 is CASSQAGGPYNEQFF. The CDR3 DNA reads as TGTGCCAGTAGCCAAGCGGGAGGACCCTACAATGAGCAGTTCTTC. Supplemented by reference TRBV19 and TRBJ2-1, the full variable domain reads DGGITQSPKYLFRKEGQNVTLSCEQNLNHDAMYWYRQDPGQGLRLIYYSQIVNDFQKGDIAEGYSVSREKKESFPLTVTSAQKNPTAFYLCASSQAGGPYNEQFFGPGTRLTVL.

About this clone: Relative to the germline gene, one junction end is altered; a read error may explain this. The CDR3 is CASSFNEFDEQFF. The CDR3 DNA follows: TGTGCTAGCAGCTTTAACGAGTTCGATGAGCAGTTCTTC. V gene TRBV7-7 combines with J gene TRBJ2-1, with D unresolved. Germline V gives CDR1 SSHAT, CDR2 FNYEAQ (reference sequence). The CDR3 has 13 amino acids.

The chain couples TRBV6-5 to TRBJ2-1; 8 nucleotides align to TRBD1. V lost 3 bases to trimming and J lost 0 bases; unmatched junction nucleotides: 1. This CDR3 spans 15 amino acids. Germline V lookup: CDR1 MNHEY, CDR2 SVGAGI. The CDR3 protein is CASSYTGGSYNEQFF. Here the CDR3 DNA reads TGTGCCAGCAGTTATACAGGGGGCTCCTACAATGAGCAGTTCTTC.

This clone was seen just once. The CDR3 nucleotides read TGTGCCAGTAGTTATCTTTCCACTGAAGCTTTCTTT. Translation gives CASSYLSTEAFF. V and J are TRBV19 and TRBJ1-1; D uncertain. This CDR3 contains 12 residues. Germline V gene sequence: CDR1 LNHDA, CDR2 SQIVND (reference sequence). Trimming pared 5 bases from V and 4 bases from J, leaving 8 bases between.

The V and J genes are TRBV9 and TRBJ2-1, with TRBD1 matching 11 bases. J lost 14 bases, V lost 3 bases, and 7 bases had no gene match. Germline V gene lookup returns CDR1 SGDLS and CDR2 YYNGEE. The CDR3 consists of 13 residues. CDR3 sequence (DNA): TGTGCCAGCAGCGCAGGACAGGGGGCTCGAGAGTTCTTC. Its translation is CASSAGQGAREFF.

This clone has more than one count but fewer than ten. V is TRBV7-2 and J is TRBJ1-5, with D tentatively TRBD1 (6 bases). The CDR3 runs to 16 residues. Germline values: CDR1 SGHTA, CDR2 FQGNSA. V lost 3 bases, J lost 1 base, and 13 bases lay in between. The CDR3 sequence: CASSFLGTTSNQPQHF. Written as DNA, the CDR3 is TGTGCCAGCAGCTTCCTCGGGACAACGAGCAATCAGCCCCAGCATTTT.

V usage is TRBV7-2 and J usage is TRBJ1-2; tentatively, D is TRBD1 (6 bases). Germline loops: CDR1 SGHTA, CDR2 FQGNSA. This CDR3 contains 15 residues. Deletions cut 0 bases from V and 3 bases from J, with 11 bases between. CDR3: CASSLATRTDYGYTF. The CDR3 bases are TGTGCCAGCAGCTTAGCTACCCGGACAGACTATGGCTACACCTTC.

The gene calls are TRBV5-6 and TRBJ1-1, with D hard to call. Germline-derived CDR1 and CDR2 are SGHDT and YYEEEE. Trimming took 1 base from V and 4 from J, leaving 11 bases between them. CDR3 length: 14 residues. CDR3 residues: CASSLTPLGTEAFF. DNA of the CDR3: TGTGCCAGCAGCTTGACCCCCCTGGGCACTGAAGCTTTCTTT.

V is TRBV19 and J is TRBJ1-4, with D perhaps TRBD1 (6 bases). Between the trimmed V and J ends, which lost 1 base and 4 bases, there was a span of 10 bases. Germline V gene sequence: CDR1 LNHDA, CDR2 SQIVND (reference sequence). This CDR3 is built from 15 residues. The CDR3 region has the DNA TGTGCCAGTAGTATAGGACAGGCTAATAATGAAAAACTGTTTTTT. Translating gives CASSIGQANNEKLFF.

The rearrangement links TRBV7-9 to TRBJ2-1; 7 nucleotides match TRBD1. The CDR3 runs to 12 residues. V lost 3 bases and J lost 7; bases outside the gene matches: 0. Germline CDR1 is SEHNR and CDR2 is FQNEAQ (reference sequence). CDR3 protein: CASSLDRNEQFF. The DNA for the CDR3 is TGTGCCAGCAGCTTGGACAGGAATGAGCAGTTCTTC.

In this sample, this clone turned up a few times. The DNA of the CDR3 is TGTGCCAGCAGCGTAGGGGGATACGTGGGGGAGACCCAGTACTTC. It yields the protein CASSVGGYVGETQYF. The chain uses TRBV7-3 and TRBJ2-5; tentatively, D is TRBD1 (6 bases). Germline lookup yields CDR1 SGHTA and CDR2 FQGTGA. V shed 5 bases and J shed 5 bases, with 18 bases lying between them. The CDR3 has 15 amino acids.

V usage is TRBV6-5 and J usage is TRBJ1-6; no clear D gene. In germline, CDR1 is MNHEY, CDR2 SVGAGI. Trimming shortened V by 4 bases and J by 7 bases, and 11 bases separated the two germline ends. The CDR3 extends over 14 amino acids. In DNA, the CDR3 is TGTGCCAGCAGTTCCGGCGTAAACAATTCACCCCTCCACTTT. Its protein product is CASSSGVNNSPLHF.

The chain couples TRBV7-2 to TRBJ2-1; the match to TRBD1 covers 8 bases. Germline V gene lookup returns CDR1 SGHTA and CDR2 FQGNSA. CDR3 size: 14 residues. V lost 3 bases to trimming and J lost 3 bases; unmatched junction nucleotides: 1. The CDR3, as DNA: TGTGCCAGCAGCTTCGGACAGGGCTACAATGAGCAGTTCTTC. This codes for CASSFGQGYNEQFF.